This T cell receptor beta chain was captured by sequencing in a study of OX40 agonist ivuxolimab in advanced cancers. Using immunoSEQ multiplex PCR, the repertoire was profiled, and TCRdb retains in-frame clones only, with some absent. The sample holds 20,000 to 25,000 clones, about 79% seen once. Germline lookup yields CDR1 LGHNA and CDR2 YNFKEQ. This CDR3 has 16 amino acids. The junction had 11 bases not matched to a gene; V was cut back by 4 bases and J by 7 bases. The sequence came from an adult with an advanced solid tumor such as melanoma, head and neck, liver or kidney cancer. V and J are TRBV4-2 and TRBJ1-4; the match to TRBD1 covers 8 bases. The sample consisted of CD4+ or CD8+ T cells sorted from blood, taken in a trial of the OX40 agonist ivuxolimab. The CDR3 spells CASSPSQTGEGEKLFF. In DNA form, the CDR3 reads TGTGCCAGCAGCCCCTCCCAGACAGGGGAAGGTGAAAAACTGTTTTTT.